This entry features one TCR beta chain sequence. The antigen is undetermined. The data were obtained in a study of T cell responses to AZD1222 COVID-19 vaccine. The germline V and J ends were trimmed by 1 base and 6 bases, with 18 bases remaining between them. The CDR3 runs 16 residues. Study outcomes and limitations: Samples come after the peak T cell response, not at day 14.

Profiled with immunoSEQ multiplex PCR; TCRdb holds only in-frame clones, not every one. The data show over 150,000 clones, about nine tenths seen once. This receptor was identified in an adult in good health. The specimen was peripheral blood, collected on day 0 of AZD1222 vaccination. The chain is built from TRBV23-1 and TRBJ2-5; D possibly corresponds to TRBD1 (7 bases). TRBV23-1 falls under the ORF class, with uncertain function. The CDR3 is CASSQWDRGRGKTQYF. The CDR3 DNA sequence: TGCGCCAGCAGTCAATGGGACAGAGGCCGGGGGAAGACCCAGTACTTC.